This is a list of T cell receptor beta chains from one sample in a study of shared clonotypes between healthy human individuals. Clones were read by immunoSEQ multiplex PCR, and TCRdb kept only the in-frame ones, dropping some. The sample shows about 2,100,000 clones, 85% to 95% of them seen only once. Sequencing used naive CD8+ T cells from PBMCs. The source of these receptors is a man aged 18-30 years in good health. Some clones in this sample may be carry-over from other donors' samples. Both conserved end residues are part of each CDR3.

v_gene: TRBV4-1; j_gene: TRBJ2-7; CDR3aa: CASSPGLAPNEQYF
v_gene: TRBV29-1; j_gene: TRBJ2-2; CDR3aa: CSVGLGGYTYTGELFF
v_gene: TRBV11-2; j_gene: TRBJ2-2; CDR3aa: CASSGNRGKIAGFTGELFF
v_gene: TRBV7-9; j_gene: TRBJ1-1; CDR3aa: CASSLVGGAEAFF
v_gene: TRBV4-1; j_gene: TRBJ2-1; CDR3aa: CASSQPGVGNEQFF
v_gene: TRBV2; j_gene: TRBJ1-1; CDR3aa: CASSEAVGGVGNTEAFF
v_gene: TRBV19; j_gene: TRBJ2-2; CDR3aa: CASSIPPGELFF
v_gene: TRBV21-1; j_gene: TRBJ1-4; CDR3aa: CASSKDSRATNEKLFF
v_gene: TRBV29-1; j_gene: TRBJ2-2; CDR3aa: CSVVAREAGELFF
v_gene: TRBV7-9; j_gene: TRBJ1-1; CDR3aa: CASSPGRRNPLNTEAFF
v_gene: TRBV7-9; j_gene: TRBJ2-1; CDR3aa: CASSFESTEQFF
v_gene: TRBV9; j_gene: TRBJ2-6; CDR3aa: CASSQLNSGANVLTF
v_gene: TRBV7-6; j_gene: TRBJ1-1; CDR3aa: CASSLGTGPTEAFF
v_gene: TRBV15; j_gene: TRBJ2-5; CDR3aa: CATSSLGQGSSETQYF
v_gene: TRBV18; j_gene: TRBJ2-2; CDR3aa: CASSPNRGQGTGELFF
v_gene: TRBV4-3; j_gene: TRBJ2-5; CDR3aa: CASSQEVRGLETQYF
v_gene: TRBV7-9; j_gene: TRBJ2-1; CDR3aa: CASSLAYGGQQFF
v_gene: TRBV11-2; j_gene: TRBJ2-4; CDR3aa: CASTWQGPGKNIQYF
v_gene: TRBV9; j_gene: TRBJ2-1; CDR3aa: CASSPAKYNEQFF
v_gene: TRBV9; j_gene: TRBJ2-5; CDR3aa: CASSVVGGDETQYF
v_gene: TRBV27; j_gene: TRBJ1-4; CDR3aa: CASSLGTVNEKLFF
v_gene: TRBV10-2; j_gene: TRBJ2-1; CDR3aa: CASSDLQRRLAAYNEQFF
v_gene: TRBV28; j_gene: TRBJ2-3; CDR3aa: CASSLRTGPTDTQYF
v_gene: TRBV18; j_gene: TRBJ2-2; CDR3aa: CASSPQSANTGELFF
v_gene: TRBV27; j_gene: TRBJ2-1; CDR3aa: CASSLLADMEQFF
v_gene: TRBV7-9; j_gene: TRBJ2-3; CDR3aa: CASSLREAQYF
v_gene: TRBV21-1; j_gene: TRBJ2-2; CDR3aa: CASSKYFSSGSNTGELFF
v_gene: TRBV7-6; j_gene: TRBJ2-4; CDR3aa: CASSSGLGVDIQYF
v_gene: TRBV27; j_gene: TRBJ2-1; CDR3aa: CASSTQRELYNEQFF
v_gene: TRBV27; j_gene: TRBJ1-5; CDR3aa: CASSPFNFGPQHF
v_gene: TRBV9; j_gene: TRBJ2-3; CDR3aa: CASSPRTSQSTDTQYF
v_gene: TRBV27; j_gene: TRBJ2-1; CDR3aa: CASRLGWEQFF
v_gene: TRBV5-6; j_gene: TRBJ2-7; CDR3aa: CASSLGTTNSYEQYF
v_gene: TRBV9; j_gene: TRBJ2-7; CDR3aa: CASSKGAARSYEQYF
v_gene: TRBV2; j_gene: TRBJ1-5; CDR3aa: CASSETGVRNQPQHF
v_gene: TRBV2; j_gene: TRBJ1-1; CDR3aa: CASSEGTSTEAFF
v_gene: TRBV5-1; j_gene: TRBJ2-7; CDR3aa: CASSAGLRPYEQYF
v_gene: TRBV28; j_gene: TRBJ2-4; CDR3aa: CASSQSEGARASKNIQYF
v_gene: TRBV9; j_gene: TRBJ2-7; CDR3aa: CASSARDMTYEQYF
v_gene: TRBV9; j_gene: TRBJ2-7; CDR3aa: CASSVDPGPTYEQYF
v_gene: TRBV9; j_gene: TRBJ1-2; CDR3aa: CASSPAGTNYGYTF
v_gene: TRBV2; j_gene: TRBJ1-5; CDR3aa: CASSESPRSNQPQHF
v_gene: TRBV19; j_gene: TRBJ1-4; CDR3aa: CASSIAPGAPNEKLFF
v_gene: TRBV28; j_gene: TRBJ2-1; CDR3aa: CASSYGFVPYNEQFF
v_gene: TRBV4-1; j_gene: TRBJ2-7; CDR3aa: CASSQDGPGPYEQYF
v_gene: TRBV15; j_gene: TRBJ2-1; CDR3aa: CATRRLSYNEQFF
v_gene: TRBV7-2; j_gene: TRBJ2-1; CDR3aa: CASSSSVSYNEQFF
v_gene: TRBV19; j_gene: TRBJ1-1; CDR3aa: CASTPRGGGTEAFF
v_gene: TRBV7-9; j_gene: TRBJ1-1; CDR3aa: CASSLGATEAFF
v_gene: TRBV19; j_gene: TRBJ1-5; CDR3aa: CASRDPIGVDKHF
v_gene: TRBV2; j_gene: TRBJ2-7; CDR3aa: CASSPTTGSYEQYF
v_gene: TRBV7-9; j_gene: TRBJ1-2; CDR3aa: CASSLGGQGSGYTF
v_gene: TRBV11-2; j_gene: TRBJ2-1; CDR3aa: CASREGTSGRTHNEQFF
v_gene: TRBV27; j_gene: TRBJ2-5; CDR3aa: CATANTAYQETQYF
v_gene: TRBV7-2; j_gene: TRBJ2-2; CDR3aa: CASSSRGIGELFF
v_gene: TRBV9; j_gene: TRBJ2-5; CDR3aa: CASSQLARSEETQYF
v_gene: TRBV12-5; j_gene: TRBJ1-1; CDR3aa: CASGVGQGMNTEAFF